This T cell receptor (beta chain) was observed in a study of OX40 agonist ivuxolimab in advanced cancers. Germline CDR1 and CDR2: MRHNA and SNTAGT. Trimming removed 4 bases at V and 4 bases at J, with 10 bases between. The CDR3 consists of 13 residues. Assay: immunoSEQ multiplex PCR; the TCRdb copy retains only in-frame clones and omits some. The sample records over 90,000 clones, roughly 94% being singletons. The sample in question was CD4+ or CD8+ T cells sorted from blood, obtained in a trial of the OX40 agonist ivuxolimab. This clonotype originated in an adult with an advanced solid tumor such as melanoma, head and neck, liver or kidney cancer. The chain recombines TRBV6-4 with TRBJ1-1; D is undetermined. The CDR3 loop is CASSVEGSTEAFF. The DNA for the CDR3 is TGTGCCAGCAGTGTGGAGGGATCCACTGAAGCTTTCTTT.